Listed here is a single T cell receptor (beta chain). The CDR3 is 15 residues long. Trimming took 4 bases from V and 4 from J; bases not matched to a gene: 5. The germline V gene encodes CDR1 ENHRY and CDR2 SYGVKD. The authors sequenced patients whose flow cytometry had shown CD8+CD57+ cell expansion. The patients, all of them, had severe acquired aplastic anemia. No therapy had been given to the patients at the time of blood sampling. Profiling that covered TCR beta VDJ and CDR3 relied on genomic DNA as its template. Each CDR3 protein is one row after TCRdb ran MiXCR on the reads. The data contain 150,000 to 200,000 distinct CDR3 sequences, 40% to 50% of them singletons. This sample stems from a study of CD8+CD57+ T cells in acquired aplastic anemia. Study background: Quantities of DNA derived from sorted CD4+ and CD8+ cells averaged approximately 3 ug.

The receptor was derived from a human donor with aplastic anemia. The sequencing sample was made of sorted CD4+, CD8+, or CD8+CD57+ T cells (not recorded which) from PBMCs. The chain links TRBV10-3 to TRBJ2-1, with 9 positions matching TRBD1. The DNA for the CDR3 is TGTGCCATCAGTGTGGGGACAGGGTCATACAATGAGCAGTTCTTC. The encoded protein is CAISVGTGSYNEQFF.